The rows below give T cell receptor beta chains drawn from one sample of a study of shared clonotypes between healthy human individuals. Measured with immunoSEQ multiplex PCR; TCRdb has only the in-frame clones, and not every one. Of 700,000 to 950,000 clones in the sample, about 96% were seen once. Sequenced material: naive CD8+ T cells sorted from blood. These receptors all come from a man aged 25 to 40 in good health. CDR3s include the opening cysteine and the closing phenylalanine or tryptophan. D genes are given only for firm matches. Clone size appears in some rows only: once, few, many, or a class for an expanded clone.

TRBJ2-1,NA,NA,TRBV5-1,CASTLGYEQFF,TGCGCCAGCACCTTGGGGTATGAGCAGTTCTTC
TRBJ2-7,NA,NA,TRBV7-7,CASSSLGGKPGEQYF,TGTGCTAGCAGCTCCCTCGGGGGTAAGCCGGGCGAGCAGTACTTC
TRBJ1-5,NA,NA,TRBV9,CASSAGRTVNQPQHF,TGTGCCAGCAGCGCCGGTCGGACGGTGAATCAGCCCCAGCATTTT
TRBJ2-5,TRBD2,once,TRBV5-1,CASSDSGKQETQYF,TGCGCCAGCAGCGACAGCGGGAAGCAAGAGACCCAGTACTTC
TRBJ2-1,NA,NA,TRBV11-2,CASSLAVYNEQFF,TGTGCCAGCAGCTTAGCCGTCTACAATGAGCAGTTCTTC
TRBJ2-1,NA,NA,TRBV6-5,CASSYFGTLNHNEQFF,TGTGCCAGCAGTTATTTCGGGACACTAAACCACAATGAGCAGTTCTTC
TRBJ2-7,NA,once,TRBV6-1,CASSEARGADEQYF,TGTGCCAGCAGTGAAGCCCGGGGGGCAGACGAGCAGTACTTC
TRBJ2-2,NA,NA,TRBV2,CASPSLPPLGTSTGELFF,TGTGCCAGCCCAAGCCTTCCCCCGTTGGGAACTAGCACCGGGGAGCTGTTTTTT
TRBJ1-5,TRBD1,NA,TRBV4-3,CASSQEGQGRYQPQHF,TGCGCCAGCAGCCAAGAGGGACAGGGCCGCTATCAGCCCCAGCATTTT
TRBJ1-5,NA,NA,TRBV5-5,CASSPGTELDQPQHF,TGTGCCAGCAGCCCAGGGACGGAACTTGATCAGCCCCAGCATTTT
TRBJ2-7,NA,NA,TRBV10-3,CAIMWGGNSYEQYF,TGTGCCATCATGTGGGGCGGGAACTCCTACGAGCAGTACTTC
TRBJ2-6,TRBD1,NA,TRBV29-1,CSALGDSSSGANVLTF,TGCAGCGCCCTGGGGGACAGTAGCTCTGGGGCCAACGTCCTGACTTTC
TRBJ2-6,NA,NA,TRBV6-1,CASSAGPGANVLTF,TGTGCCAGCAGTGCTGGGCCTGGGGCCAACGTCCTGACTTTC
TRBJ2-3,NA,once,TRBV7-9,CASSSPGGLDTQYF,TGTGCCAGCAGCTCCCCTGGCGGGTTAGATACGCAGTATTTT
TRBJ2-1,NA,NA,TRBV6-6,CASSSDRSRDEQFF,TGTGCCAGCAGTTCCGACCGGTCACGCGATGAGCAGTTCTTC
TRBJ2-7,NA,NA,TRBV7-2,CASSLGGGVTYEQYF,TGTGCCAGCAGCTTAGGAGGCGGCGTCACCTACGAGCAGTACTTC
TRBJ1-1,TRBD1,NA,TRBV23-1,CASSHRKQDRGQVTEAFF,TGCGCCAGCAGTCACCGCAAACAGGACAGGGGGCAGGTCACTGAAGCTTTCTTT
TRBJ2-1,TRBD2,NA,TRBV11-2,CASSSNLGTSGRAEQFF,TGTGCCAGCAGCTCGAACCTGGGGACTAGCGGGAGGGCTGAGCAGTTCTTC
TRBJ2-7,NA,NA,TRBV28,CASSPGRGKINEQYF,TGTGCCAGCAGCCCCGGAAGGGGGAAGATAAACGAGCAGTACTTC
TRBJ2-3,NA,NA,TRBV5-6,CASSFGDSADTQYF,TGTGCCAGCAGCTTCGGTGACTCCGCAGATACGCAGTATTTT
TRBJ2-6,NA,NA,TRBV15,CATSRDGGSGANVLTF,TGTGCCACCAGCAGAGATGGGGGCTCTGGGGCCAACGTCCTGACTTTC
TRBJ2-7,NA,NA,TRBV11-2,CASSQRDSQGYEQYF,TGTGCCAGCAGTCAGAGGGACTCCCAGGGCTACGAGCAGTACTTC
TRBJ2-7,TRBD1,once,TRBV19,CASSTSLGTATYEQYF,TGTGCCAGTAGTACCTCGCTCGGGACAGCTACCTACGAGCAGTATTTC
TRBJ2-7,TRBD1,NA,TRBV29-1,CSAGEQGPYEQYF,TGCAGCGCTGGAGAACAGGGGCCATACGAGCAGTACTTC
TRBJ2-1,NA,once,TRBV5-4,CASIGLIGSEQFF,TGTGCCAGCATCGGGCTTATTGGCAGTGAGCAGTTCTTC
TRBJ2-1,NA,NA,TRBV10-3,CAISGREGQPNEQFF,TGTGCCATCAGTGGGCGCGAGGGCCAGCCCAATGAGCAGTTCTTC
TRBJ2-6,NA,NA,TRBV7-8,CASSGQTPQSRANVLTF,TGTGCCAGCAGCGGTCAAACCCCACAAAGTCGGGCCAACGTCCTGACTTTC
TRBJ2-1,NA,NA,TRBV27,CASSPGKSQFF,TGTGCCAGCAGCCCCGGGAAATCGCAGTTCTTC
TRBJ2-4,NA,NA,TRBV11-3,CASSLERPWLAKNIQYF,TGTGCCAGCAGCTTAGAGAGGCCCTGGTTAGCCAAAAACATTCAGTACTTC
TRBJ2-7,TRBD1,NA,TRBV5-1,CASRGDRDYEQYF,TGCGCCAGCAGGGGAGACAGGGACTACGAGCAGTACTTC
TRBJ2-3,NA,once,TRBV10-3,CAISEAGNVADTQYF,TGTGCCATCAGTGAGGCAGGAAATGTTGCAGATACGCAGTATTTT
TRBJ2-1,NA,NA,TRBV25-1,CASSELGNEQFF,TGTGCCAGCAGTGAATTGGGCAATGAGCAGTTCTTC
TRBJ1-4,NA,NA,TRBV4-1,CASSQDTGTLNPTNEKLFF,TGCGCCAGCAGCCAAGATACGGGGACACTGAACCCAACTAATGAAAAACTGTTTTTT
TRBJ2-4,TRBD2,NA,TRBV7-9,CASSSGTSGSPKNIQYF,TGTGCCAGCAGCTCCGGGACTAGCGGGAGCCCCAAAAACATTCAGTACTTC
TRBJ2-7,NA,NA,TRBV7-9,CASSLSTSYEQYF,TGTGCCAGCAGCTTAAGCACGAGCTACGAGCAGTACTTC
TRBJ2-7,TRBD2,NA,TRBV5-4,CASSPGTSGFYEQYF,TGTGCCAGCAGCCCCGGGACTAGCGGATTCTACGAGCAGTACTTC
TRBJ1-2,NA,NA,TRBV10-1,CASSDIGYGYTF,TGCGCCAGCAGTGATATTGGGTATGGCTACACCTTC
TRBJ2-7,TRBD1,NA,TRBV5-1,CASSLARGQGIEQYF,TGCGCCAGCAGCTTGGCTCGGGGACAGGGGATCGAGCAGTACTTC
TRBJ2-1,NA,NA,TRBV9,CASSVDGEVYNEQFF,TGTGCCAGCAGCGTAGATGGGGAGGTCTACAATGAGCAGTTCTTC
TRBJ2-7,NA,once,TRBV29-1,CSARGPQGYEQYF,TGCAGCGCCCGGGGCCCCCAAGGCTACGAGCAGTACTTC
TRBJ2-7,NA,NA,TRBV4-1,CASSQDLMDSYEQYF,TGCGCCAGCAGCCAAGATCTTATGGACTCCTACGAGCAGTACTTC
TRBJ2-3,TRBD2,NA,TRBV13,CASRRDRTSGSTDTQYF,TGTGCCAGCAGGCGGGATAGGACTAGCGGTAGCACAGATACGCAGTATTTT
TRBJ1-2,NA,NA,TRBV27,CASRPRDRFYGYTF,TGTGCCAGCAGACCAAGGGACCGGTTCTATGGCTACACCTTC
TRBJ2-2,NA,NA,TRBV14,CASSRQGVTGELFF,TGTGCCAGCAGCCGGCAGGGTGTTACCGGGGAGCTGTTTTTT
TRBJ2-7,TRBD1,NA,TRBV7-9,CASSPRTGYEQYF,TGTGCCAGCAGCCCCAGGACAGGGTACGAGCAGTACTTC
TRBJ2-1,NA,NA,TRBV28,CASSPNLYNEQFF,TGTGCCAGCAGTCCCAACTTATACAATGAGCAGTTCTTC
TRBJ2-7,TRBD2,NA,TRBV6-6,CATGGYEQYF,TGTGCCACGGGAGGCTACGAGCAGTACTTC
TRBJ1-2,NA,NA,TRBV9,CASSDPSPERYGYTF,TGTGCCAGCAGCGACCCTTCACCCGAACGCTATGGCTACACCTTC
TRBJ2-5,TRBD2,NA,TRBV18,CASSQEGLAEVGETQYF,TGTGCCAGCTCACAGGAGGGACTAGCGGAGGTGGGAGAGACCCAGTACTTC
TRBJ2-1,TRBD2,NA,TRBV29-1,CSVGEDAGLVHNEQFF,TGCAGCGTTGGGGAAGATGCGGGACTAGTACACAATGAGCAGTTCTTC
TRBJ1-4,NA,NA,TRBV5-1,CASSLGGQPNEKLFF,TGCGCCAGCAGCTTGGGCGGACAGCCTAATGAAAAACTGTTTTTT
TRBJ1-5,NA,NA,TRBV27,CASSFGLNQPQHF,TGTGCCAGCAGTTTCGGTTTGAATCAGCCCCAGCATTTT
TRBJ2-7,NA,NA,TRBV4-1,CASSQAGFGGSYEQYF,TGCGCCAGCAGCCAAGCGGGTTTCGGCGGATCCTACGAGCAGTACTTC
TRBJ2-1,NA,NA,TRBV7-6,CASSLPDPYNEQFF,TGTGCCAGCAGCTTACCCGACCCCTACAATGAGCAGTTCTTC